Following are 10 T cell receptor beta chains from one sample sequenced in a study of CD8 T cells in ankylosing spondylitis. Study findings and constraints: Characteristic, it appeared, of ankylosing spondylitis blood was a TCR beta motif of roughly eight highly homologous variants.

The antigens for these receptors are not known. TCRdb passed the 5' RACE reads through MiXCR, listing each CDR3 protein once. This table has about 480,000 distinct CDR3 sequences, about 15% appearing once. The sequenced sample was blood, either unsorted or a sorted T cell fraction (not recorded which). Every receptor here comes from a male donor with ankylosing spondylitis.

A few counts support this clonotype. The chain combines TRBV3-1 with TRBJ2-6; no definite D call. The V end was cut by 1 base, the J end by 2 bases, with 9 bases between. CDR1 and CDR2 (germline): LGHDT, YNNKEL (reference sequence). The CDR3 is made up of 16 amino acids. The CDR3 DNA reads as TGTGCCAGCAGCCAAGGGTCTGGGGCTGGGGCCAACGTCCTGACTTTC. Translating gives CASSQGSGAGANVLTF.

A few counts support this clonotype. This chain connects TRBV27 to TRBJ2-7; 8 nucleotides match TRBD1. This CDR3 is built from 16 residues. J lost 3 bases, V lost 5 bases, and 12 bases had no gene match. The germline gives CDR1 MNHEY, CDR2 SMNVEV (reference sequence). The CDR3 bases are TGTGCCAGCAGTAAATTCGGACAGGGCGGCTACTACGAGCAGTACTTC. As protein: CASSKFGQGGYYEQYF.

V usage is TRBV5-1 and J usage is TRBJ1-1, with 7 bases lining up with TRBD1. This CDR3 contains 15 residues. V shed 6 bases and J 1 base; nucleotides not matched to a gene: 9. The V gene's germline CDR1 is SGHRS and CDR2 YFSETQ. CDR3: CASTPGGTANTEAFF. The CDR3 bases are TGCGCCAGCACCCCAGGGGGAACAGCGAACACTGAAGCTTTCTTT.

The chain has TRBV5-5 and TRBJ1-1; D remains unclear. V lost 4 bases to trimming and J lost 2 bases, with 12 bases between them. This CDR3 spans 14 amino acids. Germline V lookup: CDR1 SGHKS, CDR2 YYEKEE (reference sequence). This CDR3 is CASSSGPSNTEAFF. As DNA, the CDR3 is TGTGCCAGCAGCAGCGGGCCATCCAACACTGAAGCTTTCTTT.

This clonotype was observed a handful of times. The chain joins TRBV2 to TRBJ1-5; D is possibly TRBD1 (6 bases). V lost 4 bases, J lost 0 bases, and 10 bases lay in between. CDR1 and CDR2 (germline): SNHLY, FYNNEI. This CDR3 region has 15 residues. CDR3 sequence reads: CASSGEGDSNQPQHF. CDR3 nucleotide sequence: TGTGCCAGCAGTGGAGAGGGGGATAGCAATCAGCCCCAGCATTTT.

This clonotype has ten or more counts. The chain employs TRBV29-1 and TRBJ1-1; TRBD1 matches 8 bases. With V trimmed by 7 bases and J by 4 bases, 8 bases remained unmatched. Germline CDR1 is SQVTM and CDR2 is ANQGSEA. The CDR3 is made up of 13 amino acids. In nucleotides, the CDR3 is TGCAGCGCTACGACAGGGGCAGTCACTGAAGCTTTCTTT. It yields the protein CSATTGAVTEAFF.

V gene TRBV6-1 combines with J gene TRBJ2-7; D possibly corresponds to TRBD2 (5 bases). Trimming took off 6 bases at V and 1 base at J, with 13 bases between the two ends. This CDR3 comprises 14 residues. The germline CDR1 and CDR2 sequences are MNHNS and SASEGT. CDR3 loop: CASRPSGGSYEQYF. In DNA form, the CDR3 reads TGTGCCAGCAGACCTTCTGGCGGGTCCTACGAGCAGTACTTC.

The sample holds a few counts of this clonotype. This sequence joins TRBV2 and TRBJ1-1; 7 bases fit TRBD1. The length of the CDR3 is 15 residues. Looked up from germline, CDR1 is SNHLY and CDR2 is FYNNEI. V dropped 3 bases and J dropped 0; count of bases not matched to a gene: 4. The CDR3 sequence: CASSERDRVNTEAFF. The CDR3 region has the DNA TGTGCCAGCAGTGAGAGGGACAGAGTGAACACTGAAGCTTTCTTT.

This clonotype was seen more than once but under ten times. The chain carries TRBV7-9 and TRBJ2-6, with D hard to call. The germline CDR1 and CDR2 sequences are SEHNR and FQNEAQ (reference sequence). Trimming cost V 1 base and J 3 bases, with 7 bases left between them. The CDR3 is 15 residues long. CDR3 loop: CASSLEVVGANVLTF. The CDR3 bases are TGTGCCAGCAGCTTAGAGGTAGTTGGGGCCAACGTCCTGACTTTC.

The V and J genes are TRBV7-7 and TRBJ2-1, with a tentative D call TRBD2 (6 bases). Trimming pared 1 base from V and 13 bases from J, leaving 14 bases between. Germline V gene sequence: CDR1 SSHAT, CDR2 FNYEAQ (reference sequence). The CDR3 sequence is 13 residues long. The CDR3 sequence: CASSLGSAGLQFF. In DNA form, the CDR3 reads TGTGCCAGCAGCTTAGGGTCAGCGGGTCTACAGTTCTTC.